These 18 T cell receptor beta chains originate from one sample sequenced in a study of cytomegalovirus exposure and HLA in healthy donors. Vbeta (60) and Jbeta (13) primers were used in the PCR. TCRdb keeps only in-frame clones here, not all; method: immunoSEQ multiplex PCR. In the table there are 170,000 or so clones, approximately 78% of which are singletons. Material: PBMCs. The receptor source for this set is a woman in her 50s in good health and CMV-seropositive.

This chain uses TRBV5-5 with TRBJ1-2; TRBD1 matches at 12 bases. Germline V gives CDR1 SGHKS, CDR2 YYEKEE (reference sequence). The CDR3 has 18 residues. Losses at the gene ends were 0 bases for V and 4 bases for J; bases not matched to a gene: 10. The CDR3: CASSLVGTGGANTYGYTF. CDR3 coding DNA: TGTGCCAGCAGCTTGGTGGGGACAGGGGGCGCTAATACCTATGGCTACACCTTC.

This chain uses TRBV27 with TRBJ1-1, with D maybe TRBD1 (5 bases). The length of the CDR3 is 11 residues. The V and J ends lost 2 bases and 8 bases respectively, with 6 bases between them. In germline, CDR1 is MNHEY, CDR2 SMNVEV (reference sequence). This CDR3 is CASSLQGEAFF. As DNA, the CDR3 is TGTGCCAGCAGTTTACAGGGAGAAGCTTTCTTT.

This chain joins TRBV9 and TRBJ1-2, with 11 bases lining up with TRBD1. With V trimmed by 2 bases and J by 6 bases, 6 bases remained unmatched. The CDR3 has 15 amino acids. Germline CDR1 is SGDLS and CDR2 is YYNGEE. The CDR3 loop is CASSVQPGQGDGYTF. CDR3 sequence (DNA): TGTGCCAGCAGCGTCCAACCGGGACAGGGGGATGGCTACACCTTC.

This chain links TRBV5-1 with TRBJ1-6; D call uncertain. Looked up from germline, CDR1 is SGHRS and CDR2 is YFSETQ. The CDR3 totals 18 residues. Trimming took 0 bases from V and 0 from J, leaving 13 bases between them. In nucleotides, the CDR3 is TGCGCCAGCAGCTTGGAGGCTGACCCTAGCTCCTATAATTCACCCCTCCACTTT. It specifies CASSLEADPSSYNSPLHF.

J is TRBJ2-7 and V is TRBV7-9, with 7 bases matching TRBD1. The V gene end was trimmed by 5 bases and the J gene end by 0 bases; junction bases not matched to a gene: 4. The CDR3 covers 14 residues. Germline CDR1 SEHNR, CDR2 FQNEAQ (reference sequence). The CDR3 is CASSPQGVSYEQYF. CDR3 sequence (DNA): TGTGCCAGCAGCCCCCAGGGGGTCTCCTACGAGCAGTACTTC.

The chain uses TRBV5-6 and TRBJ2-5; 7 bases match TRBD1. The CDR3 is 13 amino acids. Germline values: CDR1 SGHDT, CDR2 YYEEEE. V lost 5 bases and J lost 4; bases outside the gene matches: 5. The CDR3, as DNA: TGTGCCAGCAGTTTGACAGGGTTAGAGACCCAGTACTTC. This codes for CASSLTGLETQYF.

The chain couples TRBV10-3 to TRBJ1-1, with TRBD1 as a possible D gene (6 bases). Germline CDR1 reads ENHRY; CDR2 reads SYGVKD. Between the trimmed V and J ends, which lost 5 bases and 1 base, there was a span of 8 bases. This CDR3 has 13 residues. The CDR3 here is CAISLQGNTEAFF. The CDR3 DNA reads as TGTGCCATCAGTCTACAGGGGAACACTGAAGCTTTCTTT.

This clone was seen more than once but under ten times. The chain uses TRBV6-5 and TRBJ1-3, with no clear D. This CDR3 has 13 residues. Trimming left V 5 bases short and J 2 bases short, with 7 bases between. Germline assignment: CDR1 MNHEY and CDR2 SVGAGI. The CDR3 DNA reads TGTGCCAGCAGTGAAGTAGCTGGAAACACCATATATTTT. This translates into CASSEVAGNTIYF.

J is TRBJ1-2 and V is TRBV6-5; maybe TRBD1 (6 bases). V was pared by 2 bases and J by 8 bases, with 12 bases between. This CDR3 contains 13 residues. Looked up from germline, CDR1 is MNHEY and CDR2 is SVGAGI. The CDR3 spells CASSYLDSWGYTF. CDR3 nucleotides: TGTGCCAGCAGTTACCTGGACAGCTGGGGCTACACCTTC.

This clone is a singleton in its sample. The chain employs TRBV18 and TRBJ1-1; D is possibly TRBD1 (5 bases). The V end lost 0 bases, the J end lost 1 base, and 9 bases lay between the germline ends. CDR1 and CDR2 from the germline V gene are KGHSH and LQKENI. CDR3 size: 15 residues. CDR3 nucleotide sequence: TGTGCCAGCTCACCACCTAACAGGAAGAACACTGAAGCTTTCTTT. It translates to CASSPPNRKNTEAFF.

V and J are TRBV27 and TRBJ1-2; 7 nucleotides align to TRBD1. J lost 0 bases, V lost 6 bases, and 4 bases had no gene match. The germline gives CDR1 MNHEY, CDR2 SMNVEV (reference sequence). This CDR3 has 14 amino acids. This CDR3 is CASRGTVANYGYTF. The CDR3, as DNA: TGTGCCAGCAGGGGGACAGTAGCTAACTATGGCTACACCTTC.

The V and J genes are TRBV2 and TRBJ2-6, with TRBD1 as a possible D gene (5 bases). The V gene lost 5 bases and the J gene lost 0 bases, with 8 bases spanning the gap. Germline lookup yields CDR1 SNHLY and CDR2 FYNNEI. The CDR3 is 15 amino acids. DNA for the CDR3: TGTGCCAGCAGTCGACAGAACTCTGGGGCCAACGTCCTGACTTTC. Translation: CASSRQNSGANVLTF.

The rearrangement links TRBV7-3 to TRBJ1-6; D ambiguous. This CDR3 has 13 amino acids. V gave up 0 bases and J gave up 8 bases, with 5 bases separating them. Germline V CDR1 and CDR2: SGHTA, FQGTGA. The CDR3 sequence: CASSLTIDSPLHF. Here the CDR3 DNA reads TGTGCCAGCAGCTTAACGATAGATTCACCCCTCCACTTT.

The V call is TRBV14, the J call TRBJ1-4; weak D call: TRBD1 (5 bases). Trimming shortened V by 3 bases and J by 4 bases, and 9 bases separated the two germline ends. The CDR3 is made up of 14 amino acids. Germline V gene sequence: CDR1 SGHDN, CDR2 FVKESK. For the CDR3, the DNA is TGTGCCAGCAGCCAGCGGGGGGGTAATGAAAAACTGTTTTTT. Its protein product is CASSQRGGNEKLFF.

In its sample, this clone was seen a few times. The gene calls are TRBV19 and TRBJ2-7; 9 nucleotides match TRBD1. The CDR3 has 15 residues. Germline V gene data show CDR1 as LNHDA and CDR2 as SQIVND (reference sequence). Unmatched junction bases numbered 10, after V lost 5 bases and J lost 5 bases. DNA of the CDR3: TGTGCCAGTAGTCAGGGGACAGGGAGGGCAGACGAGCAGTACTTC. Encoded protein: CASSQGTGRADEQYF.

The rearrangement joins TRBV10-3 to TRBJ2-7, with a weak D call TRBD1 (6 bases). Trimming cost V 3 bases and J 3 bases, with 12 bases left between them. CDR1 and CDR2 from the germline V gene are ENHRY and SYGVKD. The CDR3 totals 14 residues. CDR3 nucleotides: TGTGCCATCAGTGACCCCCGGGACAACTACGAGCAGTACTTC. Translating gives CAISDPRDNYEQYF.

The gene calls are TRBV6-5 and TRBJ1-5; D remains unclear. CDR3 length: 13 residues. CDR1 is MNHEY and CDR2 is SVGAGI in the germline V gene. V lost 6 bases and J 9 bases, leaving 15 bases between the germline ends. In DNA, the CDR3 is TGTGCCAGCAGACTAGACATCCTAGGGCCCCAGCATTTT. This codes for CASRLDILGPQHF.

CDR3 sequence (DNA): TGTGCCAGCTGCATACCGGGGTCTACGCAGTATTTT. Its translation is CASCIPGSTQYF. The chain uses TRBV7-8 and TRBJ2-3; tentatively, D is TRBD2 (5 bases). The CDR3 is made up of 12 amino acids. V was cut by 8 bases and J by 8 bases, with 14 bases left in between. The germline CDR1 and CDR2 sequences are SGHVS and FQNEAQ. Together with reference TRBV7-8 and TRBJ2-3, the CDR3 gives the full variable domain: GAGVSQSPRYKVAKRGQDVALRCDPISGHVSLFWYQQALGQGPEFLTYFQNEAQLDKSGLPSDRFFAERPEGSVSTLKIQRTQQEDSAVYLCASCIPGSTQYFGPGTRLTVL.